Below are 22 T cell receptor beta chains sequenced from a single sample in a study of blood T cell repertoires in COVID-19. TCRdb keeps only in-frame clones here, not all; method: immunoSEQ multiplex PCR. In the table there are about 180,000 clones, about 86% of which are singletons. The specimen sequenced was peripheral blood. Source of these receptors: a man aged 45-65 years with active or convalescent COVID-19.

The chain has TRBV5-4 and TRBJ2-7; D perhaps matches TRBD1 (6 bases). From germline, CDR1 is SGHNT and CDR2 YYREEE (reference sequence). Between the trimmed V and J ends, which lost 4 bases and 4 bases, there was a span of 15 bases. The CDR3 sequence is 14 residues long. CDR3 sequence reads: CASSHGTPPYEQYF. The CDR3 region has the DNA TGTGCCAGCAGCCACGGGACACCTCCTTACGAGCAGTACTTC.

V is TRBV11-1 and J is TRBJ2-2; tentatively, D is TRBD2 (6 bases). Germline loops: CDR1 SGHAT, CDR2 FQDESV (reference sequence). The V end lost 3 bases, the J end lost 4 bases, and 6 bases lay between the germline ends. The CDR3 length is 13 residues. The CDR3 DNA reads TGTGCCAGCAGCTTCGGGGGCACCGGGGAGCTGTTTTTT. This codes for CASSFGGTGELFF.

In this sample, this clone turned up many times. This sequence joins TRBV7-9 and TRBJ1-3, with a tentative D call TRBD1 (6 bases). The CDR3 extends over 14 amino acids. V was trimmed by 7 bases and J by 4 bases, leaving 14 bases between them. Germline V gives CDR1 SEHNR, CDR2 FQNEAQ (reference sequence). CDR3: CASTLWGLGNTIYF. CDR3 in DNA: TGTGCCAGCACCCTCTGGGGGCTCGGAAACACCATATATTTT.

The V call is TRBV5-5, the J call TRBJ1-5; 8 bases fit TRBD1. The CDR3 totals 15 residues. CDR1 and CDR2 from the germline V gene are SGHKS and YYEKEE (reference sequence). The V and J ends lost 4 bases and 5 bases, in that order; junction bases with no gene match: 8. CDR3 residues: CASSLTTGEDQPQHF. The CDR3 nucleotides read TGTGCCAGCAGCCTTACGACAGGGGAGGATCAGCCCCAGCATTTT.

The CDR3 protein is CASSTHPGGLAGAETQYF. DNA for the CDR3: TGTGCCAGCAGCACACACCCCGGGGGGCTAGCGGGGGCGGAGACCCAGTACTTC. The chain couples TRBV9 to TRBJ2-5; TRBD2 matches at 10 bases. CDR3 length: 18 amino acids. Germline CDR1 reads SGDLS; CDR2 reads YYNGEE. V lost 4 bases and J lost 5; bases outside the gene matches: 17.

This clone occurred a few times. The gene calls are TRBV21-1 and TRBJ2-7; TRBD2 reflects the table's D call only, with no check against the DNA. TRBV21-1 is an annotated pseudogene. The CDR3 runs 14 residues. The CDR3 DNA reads TGTGCCAGCAGCAAATGGCGGCAATCCTACGAGCAGTACTTC. This gives the protein CASSKWRQSYEQYF.

The chain employs TRBV20-1 and TRBJ2-7, with D unclear. Germline CDR1 and CDR2: DFQATT and SNEGSKA (reference sequence). Trimming removed 3 bases from V and 3 bases from J, with 6 bases in between. This CDR3 has 11 amino acids. CDR3 protein: CSARFSYEQYF. CDR3 DNA: TGCAGTGCTAGGTTCAGCTACGAGCAGTACTTC.

The J gene is TRBJ2-1, the V gene TRBV5-1; TRBD1 aligns across 7 bases. This CDR3 has 16 residues. Germline CDR1 is SGHRS and CDR2 is YFSETQ. Trimming at V came to 5 bases and at J to 1 base, leaving 9 bases not matched to a gene. The DNA for the CDR3 is TGCGCCAGCAGATCAGAAACAGGGGCGTCCTACAATGAGCAGTTCTTC. Translating gives CASRSETGASYNEQFF.

V gene TRBV6-5 combines with J gene TRBJ2-1; tentatively, D is TRBD2 (6 bases). Germline V gives CDR1 MNHEY, CDR2 SVGAGI. V was cut by 8 bases and J by 10 bases, with 15 bases left in between. The CDR3 extends over 12 amino acids. CDR3 in amino acids: CASGLLSTEQFF. CDR3 DNA sequence: TGTGCCAGCGGACTATTATCGACGGAGCAGTTCTTC.

The rearrangement uses TRBV30 and TRBJ2-1; no reliable D call. Germline V gene sequence: CDR1 GTSNPN, CDR2 SVGIG (reference sequence). This CDR3 is built from 11 residues. Trimming took off 0 bases at V and 8 bases at J, with 5 bases between the two ends. The CDR3 DNA sequence: TGTGCCTGGAGTGTGGCGGATGAGCAGTTCTTC. Protein: CAWSVADEQFF.

Here the CDR3 reads CASSHPVGLAGRDEQFF. DNA for the CDR3: TGTGCCAGCAGCCACCCGGTGGGACTAGCGGGGAGGGATGAGCAGTTCTTC. The gene calls are TRBV3-1 (or the pseudogene TRBV3-2) and TRBJ2-1; 13 bases fit TRBD2. Trimming at V came to 3 bases and at J to 8 bases, leaving 10 bases not matched to a gene. The CDR3 covers 17 residues. Germline assignment: CDR1 LGHDT and CDR2 YNNKEL (reference sequence).

The V gene is TRBV27, the J gene TRBJ2-5, with 8 bases that match TRBD1. Losses at the gene ends were 6 bases for V and 6 bases for J; bases not matched to a gene: 6. In germline, CDR1 is MNHEY, CDR2 SMNVEV (reference sequence). The CDR3 consists of 13 residues. The CDR3 DNA reads TGTGCCAGCAGCTTCGGACAGGGACAGACCCAGTACTTC. As protein: CASSFGQGQTQYF.

This clone was seen only a few times. V gene TRBV30 combines with J gene TRBJ2-7; 8 bases are shared with TRBD1. The CDR3 spans 17 residues. With 7 bases clipped from V and 0 bases from J, the junction kept 17 bases outside the gene matches. Per the germline V gene, CDR1 is GTSNPN and CDR2 is SVGIG (reference sequence). The chain's CDR3 is CAFQSRDRLKSSYEQYF. CDR3 DNA: TGTGCCTTCCAGTCCCGGGACAGGTTGAAAAGCTCCTACGAGCAGTACTTC.

The rearrangement links TRBV6-5 to TRBJ1-2; D is unresolved. V lost 0 bases to trimming and J lost 7 bases, with 12 bases between them. Per the germline V gene, CDR1 is MNHEY and CDR2 is SVGAGI. The CDR3 is 14 residues long. The DNA of the CDR3 is TGTGCCAGCAGTTACTCCCGGGGATGGGGTGGCTACACCTTC. It is translated as CASSYSRGWGGYTF.

The V call is TRBV4-2, the J call TRBJ2-2; TRBD2 matches 8 bases. This CDR3 is built from 17 residues. The V and J ends lost 1 base and 4 bases, in that order; junction bases with no gene match: 8. The germline gives CDR1 LGHNA, CDR2 YNFKEQ. The CDR3 nucleotides read TGTGCCAGCAGCCAAGTCGGGACTAGTCCTATCACCGGGGAGCTGTTTTTT. This translates into CASSQVGTSPITGELFF.

This chain uses TRBV14 with TRBJ2-7; the match to TRBD2 covers 9 bases. V trimming: 4 bases; J trimming: 6 bases; junction bases outside the gene matches: 4. From germline, CDR1 is SGHDN and CDR2 FVKESK. The CDR3 spans 13 residues. The CDR3 region has the DNA TGTGCCAGCAGCCTTGGACTAGCGAGCGAGCAGTACTTC. It codes for CASSLGLASEQYF.

A note on this clone: Other DNA sequences in the sample encode the same CDR3. The chain has TRBV28 and TRBJ1-3, with unresolved D. The CDR3 is 12 amino acids. Germline V gene data show CDR1 as MDHEN and CDR2 as SYDVKM. V dropped 3 bases and J dropped 4 bases, with 4 bases sitting between them. CDR3 in amino acids: CASSFRGNTIYF. CDR3 DNA sequence: TGTGCCAGCAGTTTCAGGGGAAACACCATATATTTT.

CDR3 nucleotides: TGTGCCAGCAGGCCACAGCCTCAGGGGAATCAGCCCCAGCATTTT. It translates to CASRPQPQGNQPQHF. The chain recombines TRBV6-5 with TRBJ1-5; weak D call: TRBD1 (6 bases). Trimming removed 6 bases from V and 4 bases from J, with 16 bases in between. The CDR3 length is 15 residues. CDR1 is MNHEY and CDR2 is SVGAGI in the germline V gene.

The chain joins TRBV11-2 to TRBJ2-7; 8 nucleotides agree with TRBD2. V shed 3 bases, J shed 0 bases, and the junction held 7 bases outside the gene matches. CDR3 size: 16 residues. Germline loops: CDR1 SGHAT, CDR2 FQNNGV. CDR3 region: CASSLIGGTSSYEQYF. CDR3 DNA sequence: TGTGCCAGCAGCTTGATTGGCGGGACTAGCTCCTACGAGCAGTACTTC.

The chain couples TRBV2 to TRBJ2-5; 7 nucleotides line up with TRBD1. Germline loops: CDR1 SNHLY, CDR2 FYNNEI. The length of the CDR3 is 13 residues. The V segment lost 7 bases and the J segment 1 base; nucleotides outside the gene matches: 3. The CDR3 sequence is CASNRDSQETQYF. CDR3 nucleotides: TGTGCCAGCAATAGGGACAGCCAAGAGACCCAGTACTTC. The entire variable domain, with the rest obtained from reference TRBV2 and TRBJ2-5, is as follows: EPEVTQTPSHQVTQMGQEVILRCVPISNHLYFYWYRQILGQKVEFLVSFYNNEISEKSEIFDDQFSVERPDGSNFTLKIRSTKLEDSAMYFCASNRDSQETQYFGPGTRLLVL.

The rearrangement links TRBV19 to TRBJ2-3; the match to TRBD2 covers 7 bases. Trimming took 4 bases from V and 4 from J; bases not matched to a gene: 5. The CDR3 is made up of 14 amino acids. Looked up from germline, CDR1 is LNHDA and CDR2 is SQIVND (reference sequence). The chain's CDR3 is CASSTLSGADTQYF. The DNA of the CDR3 is TGTGCCAGTAGTACCTTAAGCGGGGCAGATACGCAGTATTTT. Using reference TRBV19 and TRBJ2-3 for the parts outside the CDR3, the full variable domain is DGGITQSPKYLFRKEGQNVTLSCEQNLNHDAMYWYRQDPGQGLRLIYYSQIVNDFQKGDIAEGYSVSREKKESFPLTVTSAQKNPTAFYLCASSTLSGADTQYFGPGTRLTVL.

The CDR3 sequence: CASSSTNLNTEAFF. The CDR3 nucleotides read TGTGCCAGCAGCTCAACTAATTTGAACACTGAAGCTTTCTTT. The chain combines TRBV7-9 with TRBJ1-1; D call uncertain. From germline, CDR1 is SEHNR and CDR2 FQNEAQ (reference sequence). V shed 4 bases and J shed 0 bases, with 9 bases lying between them. The CDR3 runs to 14 residues.